Following are 6 T cell receptor beta chains from one sample sequenced in a study of OX40 agonist ivuxolimab in advanced cancers. Sequencing was performed with immunoSEQ multiplex PCR; in TCRdb, only in-frame clones are kept and a portion is missing. Of under 90,000 clones in the sample, approximately 89% are singletons; the top ten hold about 0.2%. Sequences were derived from CD4+ or CD8+ T cells sorted from blood, sampled in a trial of the OX40 agonist ivuxolimab. These receptors originate from an adult with an advanced solid tumor such as melanoma, head and neck, liver or kidney cancer.

In this sample, this clone turned up once. The genes are TRBV4-2 and TRBJ2-2, with D maybe TRBD1 (7 bases). V was shortened by 4 bases and J by 8 bases, with 17 bases between the two germline ends. Per the germline V gene, CDR1 is LGHNA and CDR2 is YNFKEQ. The CDR3 has 15 residues. The CDR3 sequence is CASSLLAEGAGELFF. The CDR3 DNA reads TGTGCCAGCAGCCTACTAGCAGAGGGGGCGGGGGAGCTGTTTTTT.

Remarks on this clone: The sample contains more than one DNA sequence encoding this CDR3. The chain uses TRBV7-8 and TRBJ1-1, with D possibly matching TRBD1 (5 bases). Germline CDR1 SGHVS, CDR2 FQNEAQ. The V end lost 6 bases, the J end lost 1 base, and 9 bases lay between the germline ends. The length of the CDR3 is 13 residues. CDR3 region: CASRQQGNTEAFF. CDR3 sequence (DNA): TGTGCCAGCAGACAGCAGGGGAACACTGAAGCTTTCTTT.

The chain links TRBV7-3 to TRBJ2-1, with TRBD2 identical over 8 bases. The V and J ends lost 2 bases and 9 bases, in that order; junction bases with no gene match: 9. The CDR3 spans 15 residues. Germline V gene data show CDR1 as SGHTA and CDR2 as FQGTGA. This CDR3 reads CASSLVNQLAAEQFF. In DNA form, the CDR3 reads TGTGCCAGCAGCTTAGTGAACCAACTAGCGGCTGAGCAGTTCTTC.

The chain carries TRBV29-1 and TRBJ2-5; TRBD1 matches 8 bases. With the DNA end fitting TRBJ2-7 better, the J assignment may be wrong. The CDR3 spans 13 residues. From germline, CDR1 is SQVTM and CDR2 ANQGSEA. The CDR3 DNA reads TGCAGCGTTGGACAGGGGAACTCCTACGAGCAGTACTTC. It yields the protein CSVGQGNSYEQYF.

The V and J genes are TRBV19 and TRBJ1-1, with 8 bases identical to TRBD1. The CDR3 extends over 15 amino acids. V shed 4 bases and J 3 bases; nucleotides not matched to a gene: 7. CDR1 is LNHDA, CDR2 SQIVND, per germline (reference sequence). Here the CDR3 DNA reads TGTGCCAGTAGTACAGGGGGCGTTGTCTACACTGAAGCTTTCTTT. This sequence encodes CASSTGGVVYTEAFF. The complete variable domain, with remaining parts taken from reference TRBV19 and TRBJ1-1, reads DGGITQSPKYLFRKEGQNVTLSCEQNLNHDAMYWYRQDPGQGLRLIYYSQIVNDFQKGDIAEGYSVSREKKESFPLTVTSAQKNPTAFYLCASSTGGVVYTEAFFGQGTRLTVV.

This clone came up once. The chain is built from TRBV30 and TRBJ2-2; the match to TRBD2 covers 8 bases. The CDR3 extends over 16 amino acids. Trimming at V came to 0 bases and at J to 1 base, leaving 4 bases not matched to a gene. Germline-derived CDR1 and CDR2 are GTSNPN and SVGIG (reference sequence). The CDR3 here is CAWSVSAGGNTGELFF. The CDR3 bases are TGTGCCTGGAGTGTATCGGCGGGAGGGAACACCGGGGAGCTGTTTTTT.